Listed below are T cell receptor beta chains from one sample, sequenced in a study of blood T cell repertoires in COVID-19. Produced via immunoSEQ multiplex PCR; TCRdb's table is partial and in-frame only. The data contain approximately 240,000 clones, around 85% of them singletons. The sequencing sample was made of peripheral blood. Source of these receptors: a woman between 40 and 50 years old with active or convalescent COVID-19. CDR3s include the opening cysteine and the closing phenylalanine or tryptophan. A D gene is named only where the DNA matches it firmly. Some rows mark clone size as missing; the rest say once, few, many or name a class of expanded clone.

v_gene	j_gene	d_gene	abundance	CDR3aa	CDR3nt
TRBV29-1	TRBJ1-2	NA	NA	CSVEKGYGYTF	TGCAGCGTGGAGAAGGGGTACGGCTACACCTTC
TRBV9	TRBJ1-4	TRBD1	NA	CASRQTGSEKLFF	TGTGCCAGCAGGCAGACAGGGAGCGAAAAACTGTTTTTT
TRBV28	TRBJ1-3	TRBD1	NA	CASSVPGTGRNTIYF	TGTGCCAGCAGTGTTCCCGGGACAGGGAGAAACACCATATATTTT
TRBV3-1/TRBV3-2	TRBJ1-1	NA	NA	CASSRLLGGALMNTEAFF	TGTGCCAGCAGCCGACTGTTGGGTGGGGCCCTTATGAACACTGAAGCTTTCTTT
TRBV10-3	TRBJ1-2	TRBD1	once	CAISEGQGNYGYTF	TGTGCCATCAGTGAAGGACAGGGCAACTATGGCTACACCTTC
TRBV29-1	TRBJ1-1	TRBD1	NA	CSGGTGAEAFF	TGCAGCGGAGGGACAGGGGCTGAAGCTTTCTTT
TRBV29-1	TRBJ2-3	NA	NA	CSVDGLTSTDTQYF	TGCAGCGTTGATGGACTAACTAGCACAGATACGCAGTATTTT
TRBV18	TRBJ1-2	NA	NA	CASSPSAGPNYGYTF	TGTGCCAGCTCACCATCAGCAGGGCCTAACTATGGCTACACCTTC
TRBV10-3	TRBJ2-1	NA	few	CAISEADSYNEQFF	TGTGCCATCAGTGAGGCTGACAGTTACAATGAGCAGTTCTTC
TRBV7-3	TRBJ2-3	TRBD2	NA	CASSPGLAGGADTQYF	TGTGCCAGCAGCCCGGGACTAGCGGGGGGCGCAGATACGCAGTATTTT
TRBV24-1	TRBJ2-1	NA	NA	CATSDFRAGQPYNEQFF	TGTGCCACCAGTGATTTCCGGGCAGGGCAACCTTACAATGAGCAGTTCTTC